Listed below are T cell receptor beta chains from one sample, sequenced in a study of T cell responses to AZD1222 COVID-19 vaccine. Libraries were prepared by immunoSEQ multiplex PCR; TCRdb keeps only in-frame clonotypes and omits some of them. In the table there are 120,000 or so clones, 84% of which are singletons. The source was peripheral blood, collected 28 days after the second AZD1222 dose. The receptors were gathered from an adult who received the AZD1222 COVID-19 vaccine. The CDR3 runs from the conserved cysteine through the conserved F or W. The order of the fields is D gene, clone size, V gene, J gene, CDR3 DNA, CDR3 protein. The D gene is left open where the match is weak. Only some rows state a clone size, as once, few, many or a class for expanded clones.

.	.	TRBV19	TRBJ1-5	TGTGCCAGTAGTATGATTCTTAGCAATCAGCCCCAGCATTTT	CASSMILSNQPQHF
TRBD1	.	TRBV28	TRBJ2-2	TGTGCCAGCAGTTCGTACCACGGACAGGGGACGACCGGGGAGCTGTTTTTT	CASSSYHGQGTTGELFF
TRBD1	.	TRBV27	TRBJ1-1	TGTGCCAGCAGTTCGACCCGGACAGGGCGGGGGACTGAAGCTTTCTTT	CASSSTRTGRGTEAFF
.	few	TRBV4-2	TRBJ1-2	TGTGCCAGCAGCCAAGAAAATAGGGGATTCTATGGCTACACCTTC	CASSQENRGFYGYTF
.	.	TRBV11-3	TRBJ2-1	TGTGCCAGCAGCGCCCGGGACATACCCTACAATGAGCAGTTCTTC	CASSARDIPYNEQFF
.	.	TRBV4-2	TRBJ1-6	TGTGCCAGCAGCCAAGGACAACCGGGATCACCCCTCCACTTT	CASSQGQPGSPLHF
.	.	TRBV11-2	TRBJ2-2	TGTGCCAGCAGCTTATCCTTCTTGGGGGGTGGCACCGGGGAGCTGTTTTTT	CASSLSFLGGGTGELFF
.	.	TRBV6-2/TRBV6-3	TRBJ2-7	TGTGCCAGCAGCCCCTGGGGCAGGAGCTCCTACGAGCAGTACTTC	CASSPWGRSSYEQYF
.	.	TRBV9	TRBJ1-1	TGTGCCAGCAACCTGGGCAGGGAGAACACTGAAGCTTTCTTT	CASNLGRENTEAFF
.	.	TRBV9	TRBJ1-1	TGTGCCAGCAGCGTAACAGGCGACGGCACTGAAGCTTTCTTT	CASSVTGDGTEAFF
.	.	TRBV7-3	TRBJ2-7	TGTGCCAGCAGCCCTTTACCGACAGGGACTTACGAGCAGTACTTC	CASSPLPTGTYEQYF
.	.	TRBV11-2	TRBJ1-1	TGTGCCAGCAGCTTAGATCGAAGGGTTGAAGCTTTCTTT	CASSLDRRVEAFF
.	.	TRBV2	TRBJ1-4	TGTGCCAGCACTGGAGCCTCTGAAAAACTGTTTTTT	CASTGASEKLFF
.	.	TRBV5-6	TRBJ2-3	TGTGCCAGCAGCTCCCGTAGGACTGTCACAGATACGCAGTATTTT	CASSSRRTVTDTQYF
TRBD1	many	TRBV5-6	TRBJ1-5	TGTGCCAGCAGCGGACAGGGGCAGGAGCAGCCCCAGCATTTT	CASSGQGQEQPQHF
.	once	TRBV2	TRBJ1-4	TGTGCCAGCATCCGATACAGCGGGGAAAAACTGTTTTTT	CASIRYSGEKLFF
TRBD1	.	TRBV5-6	TRBJ1-5	TGTGCCAGCAGCTCCGGACAGGAATGGAGCAATCAGCCCCAGCATTTT	CASSSGQEWSNQPQHF
.	.	TRBV9	TRBJ1-2	TGTGCCAGCAGCGTAGAGGAGGGTTATGGCTACACCTTC	CASSVEEGYGYTF
.	.	TRBV29-1	TRBJ1-2	TGCAGCGTTGATGGGGTGGGGAGCGGGGGCTACACCTTC	CSVDGVGSGGYTF
.	.	TRBV7-2	TRBJ2-7	TGTGCCAGCAGCTTCAAGTACGGGGACGAGCAGTACTTC	CASSFKYGDEQYF
.	.	TRBV10-3	TRBJ1-2	TGTGCCATCAGTGAGTCGATTTCGGGCTACACCTTC	CAISESISGYTF
.	.	TRBV4-1	TRBJ1-3	TGCGCCAGTGGCTTAGGGGGGAATCGTGGAAACACCATATATTTT	CASGLGGNRGNTIYF
.	.	TRBV3-1/TRBV3-2	TRBJ1-1	TGTGCCAGCAGATCGCAGGGGAGAAACACTGAAGCTTTCTTT	CASRSQGRNTEAFF
.	.	TRBV21-1	TRBJ2-2	TGTGCCAGCAGCCCTCGACTAGCACGGCGGGACGGGGAGCTGTTTTTT	CASSPRLARRDGELFF
TRBD1	.	TRBV19	TRBJ1-5	TGTGCCAGTAGTATGGTCCCGGGACAGAGCAATCAGCCCCAGCATTTT	CASSMVPGQSNQPQHF
TRBD1	.	TRBV30	TRBJ1-5	TGTGCCTGGGACAGGGGTGGCAATCAGCCCCAGCATTTT	CAWDRGGNQPQHF
.	.	TRBV2	TRBJ2-2	TGTGCCAGCTCGGAAGGCGGGGGGGAGCTGTTTTTT	CASSEGGGELFF
.	.	TRBV7-4	TRBJ2-7	TGTGCCAGCAGCTTGGGAACCAGGGTAAACCCCTACGAGCAGTACTTC	CASSLGTRVNPYEQYF
.	once	TRBV15	TRBJ2-5	TGTGCCACCAGCACCCACAAAGGTGCAGGGTTGACGGAGACCCAGTACTTC	CATSTHKGAGLTETQYF